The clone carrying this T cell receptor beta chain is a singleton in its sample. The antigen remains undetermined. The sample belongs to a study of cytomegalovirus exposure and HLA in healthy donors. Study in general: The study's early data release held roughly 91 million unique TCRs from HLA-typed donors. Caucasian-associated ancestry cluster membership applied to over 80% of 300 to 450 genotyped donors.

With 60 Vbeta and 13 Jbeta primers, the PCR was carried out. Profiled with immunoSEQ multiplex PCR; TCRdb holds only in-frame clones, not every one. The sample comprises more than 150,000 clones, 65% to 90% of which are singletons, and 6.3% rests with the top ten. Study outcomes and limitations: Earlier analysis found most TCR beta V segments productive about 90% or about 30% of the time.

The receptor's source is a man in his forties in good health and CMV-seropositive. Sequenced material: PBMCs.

The CDR3 reads CAARGGPSTSGNTIYF. CDR3 coding DNA: TGTGCCGCCCGGGGGGGGCCGTCCACCTCTGGAAACACCATATATTTT. V and J are TRBV19 and TRBJ1-3; TRBD1 is a possible D gene (6 bases). Germline-derived CDR1 and CDR2 are LNHDA and SQIVND (reference sequence). The germline V and J ends were trimmed by 11 bases and 0 bases, with 20 bases remaining between them. The CDR3 has 16 amino acids.